A selection of T cell receptor beta chains follows, all from one sample in a study of control samples from healthy donors and cancer patients. Using immunoSEQ multiplex PCR, the repertoire was profiled, and TCRdb retains in-frame clones only, with some absent. The sample gives 170,000 or so clones, just under 95% of which show up once; roughly 1.6% is in the top ten. Specimen: blood. These TCRs come from a young man in good health. The CDR3 runs from the conserved cysteine through the conserved F or W. D genes are given only for firm matches. Clone size is not always given. Where it is, it says once, few, many or a class for expanded clones.

CDR3aa	CDR3nt	d_gene	v_gene	abundance	j_gene
CASTIGSGANVLTF	TGCGCCAGCACCATCGGCTCTGGGGCCAACGTCCTGACTTTC	NA	TRBV5-1	NA	TRBJ2-6
CATSRGLGVVDEQFF	TGTGCCACCAGCAGAGGTCTAGGGGTGGTTGATGAGCAGTTCTTC	NA	TRBV15	once	TRBJ2-1
CSVGLAGQETQYF	TGCAGCGTTGGACTAGCGGGGCAAGAGACCCAGTACTTC	TRBD2	TRBV29-1	NA	TRBJ2-5
CASSQRTAYGYTF	TGTGCCAGCAGTCAGAGGACAGCTTATGGCTACACCTTC	NA	TRBV2	NA	TRBJ1-2
CASSLTSNENTEAFF	TGTGCCAGCAGCTTGACATCGAACGAGAACACTGAAGCTTTCTTT	NA	TRBV7-9	NA	TRBJ1-1
CASREGLPRVEEQYF	TGTGCCAGCAGGGAGGGACTTCCGCGGGTAGAGGAGCAGTACTTC	NA	TRBV2	NA	TRBJ2-7
CASSQDKDPQYF	TGTGCCAGCAGCCAAGATAAGGATCCGCAGTACTTC	NA	TRBV3-1/TRBV3-2	NA	TRBJ2-7
CASSPGSYNEQFF	TGTGCCAGCAGCCCGGGGTCCTACAATGAGCAGTTCTTC	NA	TRBV7-3	NA	TRBJ2-1
CASSLGWEKTQYF	TGTGCCAGCAGCTTGGGTTGGGAGAAGACCCAGTACTTC	NA	TRBV7-2	NA	TRBJ2-5
CASIQPWGSPGANVLTF	TGTGCCAGTATTCAACCGTGGGGGTCACCTGGGGCCAACGTCCTGACTTTC	NA	TRBV19	NA	TRBJ2-6
CAWRPTLAGGFYEQYF	TGTGCCTGGAGGCCCACCCTAGCGGGGGGTTTCTACGAGCAGTACTTC	TRBD2	TRBV30	NA	TRBJ2-7
CASSQDLPILAREETQYF	TGTGCCAGCAGCCAAGATTTGCCTATTCTCGCCAGGGAAGAGACCCAGTACTTC	NA	TRBV14	NA	TRBJ2-5
CASSFLERGAYNEQFF	TGTGCCAGCAGCTTCCTTGAGCGGGGGGCCTACAATGAGCAGTTCTTC	TRBD2	TRBV7-9	once	TRBJ2-1
CASSSIAGGPHTQYF	TGTGCCAGCAGTTCAATAGCGGGGGGCCCCCATACGCAGTATTTT	TRBD2	TRBV28	NA	TRBJ2-3
CASRGAGVPSGELFF	TGCGCCAGCAGGGGGGCGGGGGTCCCTTCCGGGGAGCTGTTTTTT	NA	TRBV10-2	NA	TRBJ2-2
CASSYPTGGWDTEAFF	TGTGCCAGCAGCTACCCGACAGGGGGTTGGGACACTGAAGCTTTCTTT	TRBD1	TRBV5-5	NA	TRBJ1-1
CASSLGTGGGYEQYF	TGCGCCAGCAGCTTGGGGACAGGGGGCGGCTACGAGCAGTACTTC	TRBD1	TRBV5-1	NA	TRBJ2-7
CASRLYTYEQYF	TGTGCCAGCCGACTCTATACCTACGAGCAGTACTTC	NA	TRBV6-5	NA	TRBJ2-7
CASSLFSNTEAFF	TGTGCCAGCAGCTTGTTTTCGAACACTGAAGCTTTCTTT	NA	TRBV11-1	NA	TRBJ1-1
CASSWTGQDPSGANVLTF	TGCGCCAGCAGCTGGACGGGACAGGACCCCTCTGGGGCCAACGTCCTGACTTTC	TRBD1	TRBV5-1	NA	TRBJ2-6
CASSIQGGSNQPQHF	TGTGCCAGTAGTATTCAGGGTGGAAGCAATCAGCCCCAGCATTTT	NA	TRBV19	NA	TRBJ1-5
CASKAGPDGSPLHF	TGTGCCAGCAAGGCTGGGCCGGATGGGTCACCCCTCCACTTT	NA	TRBV2	NA	TRBJ1-6
CASSPQAFTYGYTF	TGTGCCAGTTCTCCCCAGGCGTTTACCTATGGCTACACCTTC	NA	TRBV19	few	TRBJ1-2
CASSQGKEFF	TGTGCCAGCAGTCAGGGGAAGGAGTTCTTC	NA	TRBV2	once	TRBJ2-1